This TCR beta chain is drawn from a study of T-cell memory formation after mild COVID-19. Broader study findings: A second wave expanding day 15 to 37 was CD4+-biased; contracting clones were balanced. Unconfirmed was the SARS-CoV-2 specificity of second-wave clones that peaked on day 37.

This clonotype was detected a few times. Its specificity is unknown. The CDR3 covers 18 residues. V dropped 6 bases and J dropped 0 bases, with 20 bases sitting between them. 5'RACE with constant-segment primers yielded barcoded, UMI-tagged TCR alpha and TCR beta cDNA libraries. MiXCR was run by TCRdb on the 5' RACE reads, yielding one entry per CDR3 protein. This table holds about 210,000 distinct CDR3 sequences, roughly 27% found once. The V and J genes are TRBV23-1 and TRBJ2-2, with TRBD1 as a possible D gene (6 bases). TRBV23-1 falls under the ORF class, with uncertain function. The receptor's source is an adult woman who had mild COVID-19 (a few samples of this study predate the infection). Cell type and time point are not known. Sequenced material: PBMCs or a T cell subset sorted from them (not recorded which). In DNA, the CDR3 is TGCGCCAGCAGCCCTCGTGGGGCGGACAGCCCGAACACCGGGGAGCTGTTTTTT. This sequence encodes CASSPRGADSPNTGELFF.